The T cell receptor (beta chain) described here comes from a study of blood T cell repertoires in COVID-19. V was clipped by 4 bases and J by 5 bases; unmatched bases: 4. In germline, CDR1 is LNHDA, CDR2 SQIVND (reference sequence). This CDR3 comprises 15 residues. Profiled with immunoSEQ multiplex PCR; TCRdb holds only in-frame clones, not every one. The sample holds under 130,000 clones, more than 70% seen once. The material sequenced was peripheral blood. The chain couples TRBV19 to TRBJ1-5; 11 bases align to TRBD1. The receptor was isolated from a woman between 55 and 75 years old with acute or convalescent COVID-19. The CDR3 sequence: CASSSGQGAHQPQHF. CDR3 sequence (DNA): TGTGCCAGTAGTAGTGGACAGGGGGCGCATCAGCCCCAGCATTTT.